This T cell receptor beta chain appears in the sequencing data of a study of blood T cell repertoires in COVID-19. Study background: Material from acute and convalescent COVID-19 was sourced from the United States, Italy and Spain. T cells, B-cell-depleted T cells, or PBMCs provided the cDNA or gDNA that served as material.

About this clone itself: The sample carries other DNA sequences with the same CDR3.

Sequencing was performed with immunoSEQ multiplex PCR; in TCRdb, only in-frame clones are kept and a portion is missing. The data hold roughly 290,000 clones, with more than 75% observed a single time. Material: peripheral blood. The sequence came from a woman in her forties or fifties who had recovered from COVID-19.

Here the CDR3 reads CASSLGRVGNQPQHF. The CDR3 coding sequence is TGTGCCAGCAGCTTAGGGAGGGTTGGCAATCAGCCCCAGCATTTT. This rearrangement joins TRBV7-8 to TRBJ1-5; D remains unclear. This CDR3 is built from 15 residues. V shed 1 base and J shed 2 bases, with 9 bases lying between them. Germline V CDR1 and CDR2: SGHVS, FQNEAQ.